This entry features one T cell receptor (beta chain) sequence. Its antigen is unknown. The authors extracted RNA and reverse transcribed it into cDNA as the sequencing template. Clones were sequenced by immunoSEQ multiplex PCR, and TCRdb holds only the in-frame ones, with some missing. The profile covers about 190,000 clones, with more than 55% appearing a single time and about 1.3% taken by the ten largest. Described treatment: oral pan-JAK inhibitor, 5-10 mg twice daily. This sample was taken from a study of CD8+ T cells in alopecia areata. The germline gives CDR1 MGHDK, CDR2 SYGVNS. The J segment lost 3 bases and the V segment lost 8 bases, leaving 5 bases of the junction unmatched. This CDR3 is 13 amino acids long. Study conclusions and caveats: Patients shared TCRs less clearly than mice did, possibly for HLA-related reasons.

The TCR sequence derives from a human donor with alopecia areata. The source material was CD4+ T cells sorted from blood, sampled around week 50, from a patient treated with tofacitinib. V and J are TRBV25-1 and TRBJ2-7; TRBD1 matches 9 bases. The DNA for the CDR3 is TGTGCCAGCCCCCGGGACAGGGACTACGAGCAGTACTTC. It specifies CASPRDRDYEQYF.